This is a list of T cell receptor beta chains from one sample in a study of vaccination effects on CD4 cells after COVID-19. Data came from immunoSEQ multiplex PCR; TCRdb stores just in-frame clones and leaves some out. The sample contains about 54,000 clones, around 75% of which appear only once. Antigens for these TCRs are unknown. This material consisted of CD4+ T cells from PBMCs cultured with HCoV-229E spike peptides, taken before COVID-19 vaccination. The receptors here all came from a human donor who received a COVID-19 vaccine. The CDR3 runs from the conserved cysteine through the conserved F or W. D genes are given only for firm matches. Rows give clone size only sometimes, using once, few, many, or a class for an expanded clone.

j_call d_call clone_size v_call cdr3_nt cdr3_aa
TRBJ1-1 TRBD1 - TRBV4-3 TGCGCCAGCAGCCAAGATGGCCGACAGGGGAACACTGAAGCTTTCTTT CASSQDGRQGNTEAFF
TRBJ2-6 - - TRBV3-1/TRBV3-2 TGTGCCAGCAGTCGAGGGGTCTCTGGGGCCAACGTCCTGACTTTC CASSRGVSGANVLTF
TRBJ1-1 TRBD1 - TRBV28 TGTGCCAGCAGTTTGCCGGGGACAGGGCGGACTGAAGCTTTCTTT CASSLPGTGRTEAFF
TRBJ2-2 - - TRBV21-1 TGTGCCAGCAGCAAACGACGATTTACTGTCCCCGGGGAGCTGTTTTTT CASSKRRFTVPGELFF
TRBJ2-5 TRBD2 - TRBV18 TGTGCCAGCTCACCGGTGGCGGGGGGGATTCAAGAGACCCAGTACTTC CASSPVAGGIQETQYF
TRBJ2-1 - - TRBV20-1 TGCAGTGCTAGAGGGGTCCGGGAGCAGTTCTTC CSARGVREQFF
TRBJ2-5 TRBD1 - TRBV5-1 TGCGCCAGCAGCAATGTCGACAGGGGGCAGGGTGTCCAGTACTTC CASSNVDRGQGVQYF
TRBJ1-5 - - TRBV28 TGTGCCAGCGGGGGGACTGCAAATCAGCCCCAGCATTTT CASGGTANQPQHF
TRBJ2-2 TRBD1 - TRBV7-3 TGTGCCAGCAGCCGATCTGGACAGGGACGGGCCGGGGAGCTGTTTTTT CASSRSGQGRAGELFF
TRBJ1-2 - - TRBV25-1 TGTGCCAGCAGTGATGGAAACCCCGTGGATGGCTACACCTTC CASSDGNPVDGYTF
TRBJ2-3 TRBD2 - TRBV29-1 TGCAGCGTTGACGGTCTAGCGGGGGGGAACACAGATACGCAGTATTTT CSVDGLAGGNTDTQYF
TRBJ1-1 - few TRBV18 TGTGCCAGCCAAGGACCTGGGAACACTGAAGCTTTCTTT CASQGPGNTEAFF
TRBJ1-4 TRBD1 - TRBV6-5 TGTGCCAGCAGCGGGACAGGAGATGAAAAACTGTTTTTT CASSGTGDEKLFF
TRBJ1-6 - - TRBV11-3 TGTGCCAGCAGCTTAGATGGATATTCACCCCTCCACTTT CASSLDGYSPLHF
TRBJ2-3 TRBD2 - TRBV18 TGTGCCAGCTCAGCCCTAGCGGGGGGATCAGATACGCAGTATTTT CASSALAGGSDTQYF
TRBJ2-6 - - TRBV7-2 TGTGCCAGCAGCTTGGGTATCTCTGGGGCCAACGTCCTGACTTTC CASSLGISGANVLTF
TRBJ1-1 - - TRBV6-4 TGTGCCAGCAGTGACAGGGAGAACACTGAAGCTTTCTTT CASSDRENTEAFF
TRBJ2-5 - - TRBV7-6 TGTGCCAGCAGCGTTAGCGTCACAACGGAGACCCAGTACTTC CASSVSVTTETQYF
TRBJ2-3 - - TRBV5-1 TGCGCCAGCAGCTTGCCCCCCAAGGATACGCAGTATTTT CASSLPPKDTQYF
TRBJ1-4 - - TRBV6-5 TGTGCCAGCAGTTGGGGACGGTCTAATGAAAAACTGTTTTTT CASSWGRSNEKLFF
TRBJ2-3 TRBD2 - TRBV27 TGTGCCAGCAGTCCGTTGTTCGGCGGGGGGGCCGGAGATACGCAGTATTTT CASSPLFGGGAGDTQYF
TRBJ1-5 - - TRBV7-8 TGTGCCAGCAGCTTAGCTCAGGGGTCATACAATCAGCCCCAGCATTTT CASSLAQGSYNQPQHF